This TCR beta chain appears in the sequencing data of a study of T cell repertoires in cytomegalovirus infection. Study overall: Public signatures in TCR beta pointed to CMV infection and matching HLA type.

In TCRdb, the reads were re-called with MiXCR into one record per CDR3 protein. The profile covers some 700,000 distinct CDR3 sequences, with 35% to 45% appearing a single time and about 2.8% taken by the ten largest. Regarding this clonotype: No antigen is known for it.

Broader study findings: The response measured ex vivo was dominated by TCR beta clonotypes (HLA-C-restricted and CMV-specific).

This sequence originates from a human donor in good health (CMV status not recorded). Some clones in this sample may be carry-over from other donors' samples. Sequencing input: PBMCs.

In DNA, the CDR3 is TGTGCCTGGAGTTCTGGGGTACACACTGAAGCTTTCTTT. Its translation: CAWSSGVHTEAFF. This rearrangement joins TRBV30 to TRBJ1-1, with D hard to call. The germline V gene encodes CDR1 GTSNPN and CDR2 SVGIG (reference sequence). Trimming took off 2 bases at V and 3 bases at J, with 10 bases between the two ends. This CDR3 has 13 amino acids. Full variable domain (rest looked up from reference TRBV30 and TRBJ1-1): SQTIHQWPATLVQPVGSPLSLECTVEGTSNPNLYWYRQAAGRGLQLLFYSVGIGQISSEVPQNLSASRPQDRQFILSSKKLLLSDSGFYLCAWSSGVHTEAFFGQGTRLTVV.